This is a list of T cell receptor beta chains from one sample in a study of cytomegalovirus exposure and HLA in healthy donors. Sequenced by immunoSEQ multiplex PCR; TCRdb stores in-frame clones only, minus some. There are about 88,000 clones in the sample; 65% to 85% occur only once, and 2.5% to 3.5% lies in the top ten. Sample: PBMCs. The receptors stem from a man aged 25 to 40 in good health and CMV-seronegative. Both conserved end residues are part of each CDR3.

CDR3 protein | J gene | V gene
CASSYSPAGEGHEQYF | - | TRBV6-5
CASSLGAGGDNEQYF | TRBJ2-7 | TRBV5-1
CASRRDRVGSGELFF | TRBJ2-2 | TRBV5-4
CASSLGQGLNYEQYF | TRBJ2-7 | TRBV19
CASSILGTKGNTEAFF | TRBJ1-1 | TRBV19
CASSARLLGSNTGELFF | TRBJ2-2 | TRBV9
CASSLGALAGTNTGELFF | TRBJ2-2 | TRBV7-2
CASSLIGGANLYEQYF | TRBJ2-7 | TRBV5-1
CAWSTGSGNTIYF | TRBJ1-3 | TRBV30
CASSLGTGIGEKLFF | TRBJ1-4 | TRBV5-1
CASSEKGVYGYTF | TRBJ1-2 | TRBV6-1
CASSPAGGYNEQFF | TRBJ2-1 | TRBV6-1
CASSPQTGRVGYTF | TRBJ1-2 | TRBV27
CSAVQRLTDTQYF | TRBJ2-3 | TRBV29-1
CASSHTGQGTPYEQYF | TRBJ2-7 | TRBV27
CASSAAWDSSEQFF | TRBJ2-1 | TRBV5-1
CASSRESGELFF | TRBJ2-2 | TRBV6-6
CASSKAQGTEAFF | TRBJ1-1 | TRBV6-5
CASSMKGASGYEQYF | TRBJ2-7 | TRBV19
CASIGRDRYYEQYF | TRBJ2-7 | TRBV2
CAWKGDYNSPLHF | TRBJ1-6 | TRBV30
CSVQRGSTEAFF | TRBJ1-1 | TRBV29-1
CASSSPGTGVTDTQYF | TRBJ2-3 | TRBV19
CSVGTPDGVNYGYTF | TRBJ1-2 | TRBV29-1
CASSPQGQLNTEAFF | TRBJ1-1 | TRBV4-2
CASSLQGSVSGNTIYF | TRBJ1-3 | TRBV5-1
CASSPAGNQPQHF | TRBJ1-5 | TRBV18
CASSYSALGQGDGYTF | TRBJ1-2 | TRBV6-5
CASSLRTGGSYNEQFF | TRBJ2-1 | TRBV7-8
CASSIQEPTEAFF | TRBJ1-1 | TRBV19
CASSQDPPPGSGNTIYF | TRBJ1-3 | TRBV4-3
CASSLSNSGNTIYF | TRBJ1-3 | TRBV7-9
CASSLSGQGNEKLFF | TRBJ1-4 | TRBV7-2
CASSVDGVPQYF | TRBJ2-7 | TRBV9
CASARAGGENEQYF | TRBJ2-7 | TRBV4-2
CASSLVRTGITSGNTIYF | TRBJ1-3 | TRBV7-2
CASSRARLGGEQYF | TRBJ2-7 | TRBV4-1
CASALPGRRLGQAYGTDTQYF | TRBJ2-3 | TRBV2
CASSLAGFSYEQYF | TRBJ2-7 | TRBV11-2
CASTTVVDEQYF | TRBJ2-7 | TRBV28
CASSLEVASRWFISNVLTF | TRBJ2-6 | TRBV7-9
CAITDRASETQYF | TRBJ2-5 | TRBV10-3
CASEFTGGGNQPQHF | TRBJ1-5 | TRBV6-1